The rows below give T cell receptor beta chains drawn from one sample of a study of T cells after yellow fever vaccination. Via MiXCR, TCRdb re-called the 5' RACE reads, giving one row per CDR3 protein. The sample includes 250,000 to 400,000 distinct CDR3 sequences, over 4% seen only once; the top ten take approximately 25%. The sample in question was PBMCs, obtained 5 days after the yellow fever booster vaccination. The receptors derive from a man younger than 30 who received the YFV17D yellow fever vaccine. Both conserved end residues are part of each CDR3. D genes are given only for firm matches. A clone size is listed for some rows: how often the clone was seen (once, few, many), or a class if it is expanded.

j_gene,abundance,v_gene,d_gene,CDR3nt,CDR3aa
TRBJ1-4,few,TRBV4-1,NA,TGCGCCAGCAGCCAAGAGGGCAGGGGTAATGAAAAACTGTTTTTT,CASSQEGRGNEKLFF
TRBJ2-2,NA,TRBV12-3/TRBV12-4,NA,TGTGCCAGCAGTCCCTGGGCCGGGGAGCTGTTTTTT,CASSPWAGELFF
TRBJ2-3,many,TRBV7-8,NA,TGTGCCAGCAGCAAGGACCCTTGGGACACAGATACGCAGTATTTT,CASSKDPWDTDTQYF
TRBJ2-3,NA,TRBV5-1,NA,TGCGCCAGCAGCTTGGTTCCGGGGGCGCGGACAGATACGCAGTATTTT,CASSLVPGARTDTQYF
TRBJ2-6,many,TRBV6-2/TRBV6-3,NA,TGTGCCAGCAGTTGGGACTCTGGGGCCAACGTCCTGACTTTC,CASSWDSGANVLTF
TRBJ2-3,many,TRBV29-1,NA,TGCAGCGTTGACGGAGCAGGGGGCACAGATACGCAGTATTTT,CSVDGAGGTDTQYF
TRBJ2-7,NA,TRBV6-5,TRBD2,TGTGCCAGCAGTTATACCAGTCCGGGACTAGCGGGGGTATACGAGCAGTACTTC,CASSYTSPGLAGVYEQYF
TRBJ1-5,NA,TRBV4-1,NA,TGCGCCAGCAGCCCAAGGACCGGTATCATCCAACCCCAGCATTTT,CASSPRTGIIQPQHF
TRBJ1-1,few,TRBV6-2/TRBV6-3,TRBD1,TGTGCCAGCAGTTACGGGACAGGGCTTCGGATGATGGTTGAAGCTTTCTTT,CASSYGTGLRMMVEAFF
TRBJ2-7,few,TRBV6-5,NA,TGTGCCAGCGGGGAATACGAGCAGTACTTC,CASGEYEQYF
TRBJ2-2,NA,TRBV6-6,NA,TGTGCCAGCAGTTACACCGGACTGAACACCGGGGAGCTGTTTTTT,CASSYTGLNTGELFF
TRBJ2-5,many,TRBV7-6,NA,TGTGCCAGCCGAGGGGTGTCTCAAGAGACCCAGTACTTC,CASRGVSQETQYF
TRBJ1-2,few,TRBV4-3,TRBD1,TGCGCCAGCAGCTTGCGGACAGGCAACTATGGCTACACCTTC,CASSLRTGNYGYTF
TRBJ2-3,few,TRBV12-3/TRBV12-4,TRBD1,TGTGCCAGCAGCCTACAGGGGACCACAGATACGCAGTATTTT,CASSLQGTTDTQYF
TRBJ2-5,many,TRBV18,NA,TGTGCCAGCTCGCCGAACAGGGCGTTGGAGACCCAGTACTTC,CASSPNRALETQYF
TRBJ2-2,NA,TRBV11-2,TRBD1,TGTGCCAGCAGCCGCCCCAGGGGGAGAATCGGGGAGCTGTTTTTT,CASSRPRGRIGELFF
TRBJ1-6,few,TRBV7-9,NA,TGTGCCAGCAGGTCCACACCCCGCAATTCACCCCTCCACTTT,CASRSTPRNSPLHF
TRBJ1-6,few,TRBV4-3,NA,TGCGCCAGCAGCCAAGATAACCCGGTTTCCTCCTATAATTCACCCCTCCACTTT,CASSQDNPVSSYNSPLHF
TRBJ2-7,few,TRBV4-1,TRBD1,TGCGCCAGCAGCCAAACCGAGACAGGGGACTACGAGCAGTACTTC,CASSQTETGDYEQYF
TRBJ2-1,NA,TRBV18,NA,TGTGCCAGCTCACCACCGGGACTCAGGGGTGAGCAGTTCTTC,CASSPPGLRGEQFF
TRBJ2-7,many,TRBV5-1,NA,TGCGCCAGCAGCCTTAGCTCCTACGAGCAGTACTTC,CASSLSSYEQYF
TRBJ1-1,NA,TRBV27,NA,TGTGCCAGCAGTACAGGACAGATCACCGACACTGAAGCTTTCTTT,CASSTGQITDTEAFF
TRBJ1-1,NA,TRBV12-3/TRBV12-4,NA,TGTGCCAGCAGGCCCATGGGGACCGAGAACACTGAAGCTTTCTTT,CASRPMGTENTEAFF
TRBJ1-2,few,TRBV27,TRBD1,TGTGCCAGCAGGACAGGGGGCGGGGGCTACACCTTC,CASRTGGGGYTF
TRBJ2-3,many,TRBV5-4,NA,TGTGCCAGCAGCTTGGGAGCGACGCTCACAGATACGCAGTATTTT,CASSLGATLTDTQYF
TRBJ2-3,few,TRBV3-1,TRBD2,TGTGCCAGCAGCCAAGCGAGCCGATGGGCGGGGGTGGCAGATACGCAGTATTTT,CASSQASRWAGVADTQYF
TRBJ2-1,NA,TRBV7-2,NA,TGTGCCAGCAGCGTCAGGGGACGGGGGGAACCCTACAATGAGCAGTTCTTC,CASSVRGRGEPYNEQFF
TRBJ2-1,NA,TRBV6-6,TRBD1,TGTGCCAGCAGCGGACCTTCAGGACAGGGTGAAGGCACGCAGTTCTTC,CASSGPSGQGEGTQFF
TRBJ1-5,many,TRBV6-6,NA,TGTGCCAGCACCCAGGGAGGACAGCCCCAGCATTTT,CASTQGGQPQHF
TRBJ1-1,many,TRBV5-1,NA,TGCGCCAGCAGCTTGAACTCTGGGCACGTCGTAAACACTGAAGCTTTCTTT,CASSLNSGHVVNTEAFF
TRBJ1-4,NA,TRBV3-1,NA,TGTGCCAGCAGCCGCGCCATTACGGCTGCAACTAATGAAAAACTGTTTTTT,CASSRAITAATNEKLFF
TRBJ1-1,NA,TRBV7-9,TRBD1,TGTGCCAGCAGCTTAGCCCAACTTGACAGGGGCAGTGAAGCTTTCTTT,CASSLAQLDRGSEAFF
TRBJ1-1,NA,TRBV5-1,NA,TGCGCCAGCAGGAGGGACGGTCGGAACACTGAAGCTTTCTTT,CASRRDGRNTEAFF
TRBJ1-1,NA,TRBV5-4,TRBD1,TGTGCCAGCAGCCGCGCCGGGACAGGGGGTTTGGGCACTGAAGCTTTCTTT,CASSRAGTGGLGTEAFF